This T cell receptor (beta chain) was observed in a study of shared clonotypes between healthy human individuals (dated by TCRdb to 2020 to 2021). Context from the whole study: A couple of women and a few men aged 18 to 49 years were included in the cohort. Leukapheresis yielded between about 0.85 and 10 billion PBMCs per donor. For each donor, CD4 naive and CD4 memory were each given three plates, CD8 naive was given two plates, and CD8 memory was given one plate. To increase sequencing depth and limit assay-specific biases, TCR repertoire library preparation and sequencing were carried out by different laboratories using diverse techniques. The study deeply sequenced blood TCR repertoires of five healthy adults to estimate repertoire size and the extent of clonotype sharing between individuals.

Using the deep immunoSEQ assay, multiplex PCR amplified TCR CDR3 regions from genomic DNA. Extracted genomic DNA from each cell subset was distributed evenly across all wells of several immunoSEQ 96-well plates, and each plate was treated as a replicate. For sorted subsets, each replicate PCR was loaded with about 0.2 ug genomic DNA, equivalent to 30,000 or so T cell genomes. The purified libraries were quantified using a Qubit 3.0 fluorometer, sized with a Bioanalyzer 2100, and then quantified again using the KAPA Library Quantification kit. Every immunoSEQ 96-well plate was sequenced on a separate single-read 150-cycle Illumina NextSeq 550 flow cell. From the authors' description of their analysis: Because the immunoSEQ output included only junctional sequences and no quality scores, the filtering could not be the same as the filtering used for full-length reads. Sequences were annotated with PyIR, a Python wrapper for IgBLAST v1.9, and V/J genes and CDR3 were assigned using IMGT germline references. Reads were removed for weak V/J assignments (E-value above 1e-6), missing CDR3, stop codons, out-of-frame junctions, or ambiguous translated residues. V3J clonotypes were defined by identical inferred V gene, J gene, and CDR3 amino acid sequence. Percentage overlap between repertoires was calculated by dividing the number of shared unique clonotypes by the size of the smaller repertoire. Repertoire richness was assessed with RTK rarefaction, the Chao1 estimator, and Recon v2.1 estimates of unobserved clonotypes. For all TCRbeta clonotypes obtained by the gDNA method from a handful of donors, generation probabilities were computed with OLGA. In its TCRdb copy, this immuneACCESS table keeps in-frame sequences only and misses some clones. Where compared with another copy, unresolved V genes explain less than half of these, and the others have no known cause. V, J and clone size reflect that table, while D and trimming were determined from the DNA. This sample lists about 1.5 million clones; 95% to 99% were detected once. About 0.45% of the sample goes to the ten largest clones.

Overall results and qualifications from the work: Because the study included a small number of donors, the genetic and exposure-history diversity represented was limited. Estimated clonotype richness was generally larger for naive than for memory subsets. Compared with non-shared clonotypes, the clonotypes found in all four sorted-subset donors had higher generation probabilities. Pairwise subsampling indicated that sequencing depth was expected to affect the degree of clonotype sharing among donors. Sharing across a handful of donors was observed for 4.5% to 6.5% of naive CD4, about 3.2% of naive CD8, 2% to 2.5% of memory CD4, and about 0.4% of memory CD8 clonotypes. Rarefaction of sorted-subset datasets indicated incomplete sequencing despite the large sequencing depth. Sampling was restricted to blood, and TCR repertoires in tissue are likely to differ from TCR repertoires in blood.

Healthy HIV-negative adults with no recently reported acute infections or vaccinations were included as donors. Only Caucasian adults living in Nashville, Tennessee, USA were represented among the donors. CD4+ T cells were enriched through magnetic negative selection, after which naive cells were positively selected on CD45RA and the remaining negative fraction served as the memory subset. After blood collection by leukapheresis, PBMCs were isolated using Ficoll-Histopaque density gradient centrifugation and then cryopreserved in the vapor phase of liquid nitrogen. Purity and quantity of every magnetically sorted T cell population were checked by analytical flow cytometry. Genomic DNA was isolated from every sorted fraction and measured by UV absorbance on a Nanodrop 2000c. As to this clone: The target of this receptor is not known. Nothing much larger sits one base from this clone, and base qualities are not available.

Taken from cysteine to phenylalanine, the CDR3 has 16 residues. Only the CDR3 DNA is retained, 48 bases long and in frame from the first base. The junction shows trimming of 0 bases on V and 3 bases on J, plus 16 bases between the germline ends. Taken from the germline V gene, the CDR1 and CDR2 loops are SGHRS and YFSETQ. The sequence is built from TRBV5-1 and TRBJ2-7, with the D segment possibly TRBD1 or TRBD2, each aligning over 5 bases. The specimen sequenced was naive CD4+ T cells sorted from blood. This specimen's cell subset or site label, per the study, means: CD45RA+ positively selected. The TCR comes from a man under 40 in good health. The bases read TGCGCCAGCAGCTTGGCCAGTCAGAGGGGTTTCTACGAGCAGTACTTC. It translates as CASSLASQRGFYEQYF. Outside the CDR3, residues come from the reference TRBV5-1 and TRBJ2-7 proteins, so the full variable domain is: KAGVTQTPRYLIKTRGQQVTLSCSPISGHRSVSWYQQTPGQGLQFLFEYFSETQRNKGNFPGRFSGRQFSNSRSEMNVSTLELGDSALYLCASSLASQRGFYEQYFGPGTRLTVT.